Below, 23 T cell receptor beta chains from the same sample are listed, as sequenced in a study of shared clonotypes between healthy human individuals. Profiling relied on immunoSEQ multiplex PCR, and the TCRdb table lists in-frame clones only, not all of them. The table lists about 2.4 million clones, 93% of them singletons, with 0.36% in the top ten. Input material: naive CD4+ T cells from PBMCs. Subset meaning: CD45RA+ positively selected. The receptor source for this set is a man between 18 and 35 years old in good health. Some clones in this sample may be carry-over from other donors' samples.

Concerning this clone: Other DNA variants within this sample encode the same CDR3. The rearrangement joins TRBV5-1 to TRBJ1-1, with TRBD1 as a possible D gene (5 bases). Germline CDR1 reads SGHRS; CDR2 reads YFSETQ. V dropped 4 bases and J dropped 0 bases, with 10 bases sitting between them. This CDR3 contains 14 residues. The CDR3 reads CASSLDSLNTEAFF. The CDR3 DNA sequence: TGCGCCAGCAGCCTTGACAGTCTGAACACTGAAGCTTTCTTT.

The chain employs TRBV11-1 and TRBJ2-6; D gene uncertain. Trimming left V 1 base short and J 2 bases short, with 6 bases between. The CDR3 spans 15 residues. CDR1 and CDR2 (germline): SGHAT, FQDESV (reference sequence). This chain's CDR3 is CASSLEGTGANVLTF. The CDR3, as DNA: TGTGCCAGCAGCTTAGAGGGAACTGGGGCCAACGTCCTGACTTTC.

The chain's CDR3 is CASSSTSGRITETQYF. For the CDR3, the DNA is TGTGCCAGCAGCTCGACTAGCGGGAGAATTACGGAGACCCAGTACTTC. The chain links TRBV7-9 to TRBJ2-5, with 12 bases matching TRBD2. Trimming cost V 4 bases and J 5 bases; bases outside gene matches: 8. The CDR3 runs to 16 residues. Looked up from germline, CDR1 is SEHNR and CDR2 is FQNEAQ (reference sequence).

CDR3 region: CASRGGLEKLFF. The CDR3 DNA sequence: TGTGCCAGCAGAGGGGGGTTGGAAAAACTGTTTTTT. This chain uses TRBV28 with TRBJ1-4; D perhaps matches TRBD1 (6 bases). Trimming left V 6 bases short and J 8 bases short, with 10 bases between. Germline loops: CDR1 MDHEN, CDR2 SYDVKM. This CDR3 contains 12 residues. Variable domain in full (rest from reference TRBV28 and TRBJ1-4): DVKVTQSSRYLVKRTGEKVFLECVQDMDHENMFWYRQDPGLGLRLIYFSYDVKMKEKGDIPEGYSVSREKKERFSLILESASTNQTSMYLCASRGGLEKLFFGSGTQLSVL.

This clone turned up a few times. The chain uses TRBV29-1 and TRBJ2-5; 7 nucleotides agree with TRBD1. The CDR3 loop spans 13 amino acids. Trimming removed 4 bases from V and 2 bases from J; junction bases left unmatched: 4. CDR1 and CDR2 from the germline V gene are SQVTM and ANQGSEA. For the CDR3, the DNA is TGCAGCGTTGTAAGGACAGGACAAGAGACCCAGTACTTC. This translates into CSVVRTGQETQYF.

The chain combines TRBV6-5 with TRBJ2-7; 7 bases align to TRBD1. The CDR3 length is 15 residues. The trim removed 1 base at V and 0 bases at J, leaving 3 bases unmatched. Germline CDR1 and CDR2: MNHEY and SVGAGI. The CDR3 sequence: CASSYLTGASYEQYF. In nucleotides, the CDR3 is TGTGCCAGCAGTTACTTAACAGGGGCCTCCTACGAGCAGTACTTC.

The chain recombines TRBV9 with TRBJ1-1; D may be TRBD1 (6 bases). Between the trimmed V and J ends, which lost 3 bases and 0 bases, there was a span of 12 bases. Germline V gives CDR1 SGDLS, CDR2 YYNGEE. The CDR3 totals 15 residues. The CDR3 is CASSASDRLNTEAFF. The CDR3 DNA reads as TGTGCCAGCAGCGCCTCGGACAGATTGAACACTGAAGCTTTCTTT.

The J gene is TRBJ1-1, the V gene TRBV5-4, with 7 bases fitting TRBD1. Trimming took 4 bases from V and 10 from J; bases not matched to a gene: 13. Germline V gives CDR1 SGHNT, CDR2 YYREEE (reference sequence). The CDR3 totals 14 residues. CDR3 residues: CASSPGQLVGGAFF. CDR3 nucleotides: TGTGCCAGCAGCCCGGGACAGCTAGTCGGGGGAGCTTTCTTT.

This sequence joins TRBV7-2 and TRBJ2-1; 11 bases map to TRBD2. The CDR3 extends over 17 amino acids. Germline-derived CDR1 and CDR2 are SGHTA and FQGNSA. The V and J ends lost 3 bases and 7 bases, in that order; junction bases with no gene match: 11. The DNA of the CDR3 is TGTGCCAGCAGCTTGACTAGCGGGACGCCAAGGGGAAATGAGCAGTTCTTC. Its protein is CASSLTSGTPRGNEQFF.

The CDR3 DNA follows: TGTGCCAGCAGTTGGGACAGGGGGCGACGGGGCTACACCTTC. It specifies CASSWDRGRRGYTF. This chain joins TRBV6-5 and TRBJ1-2, with 12 bases that match TRBD1. Germline V CDR1 and CDR2: MNHEY, SVGAGI. CDR3 length: 14 residues. Trimming at V came to 4 bases and at J to 8 bases, leaving 5 bases not matched to a gene.

The chain links TRBV14 to TRBJ2-7; the match to TRBD2 covers 9 bases. Germline V gene sequence: CDR1 SGHDN, CDR2 FVKESK. The CDR3 is 14 residues long. V lost 4 bases to trimming and J lost 2 bases; unmatched junction nucleotides: 3. DNA of the CDR3: TGTGCCAGCAGCCCTAGACTAGCGGCCTACGAGCAGTACTTC. Translating it yields CASSPRLAAYEQYF.

The chain employs TRBV18 and TRBJ2-1; tentatively, D is TRBD2 (6 bases). Germline V CDR1 and CDR2: KGHSH, LQKENI. This CDR3 region has 12 residues. V lost 3 bases, J lost 15 bases, and 15 bases lay in between. The CDR3 DNA follows: TGTGCCAGCTCACCCACCTCTAGCGATCTGTTCTTC. Protein: CASSPTSSDLFF.

V usage is TRBV4-1 and J usage is TRBJ2-5; no firm D call. The ends were cut back, 1 base at V and 5 bases at J, with 11 bases in the middle. This CDR3 region has 14 residues. CDR1 and CDR2 (germline): MGHRA, YSYEKL. The CDR3 protein is CASSQVEFLETQYF. The CDR3, as DNA: TGCGCCAGCAGCCAAGTTGAGTTCTTGGAGACCCAGTACTTC.

The V gene is TRBV11-2, the J gene TRBJ2-3, with 7 bases identical to TRBD2. CDR1 is SGHAT and CDR2 is FQNNGV in the germline V gene. V shed 7 bases and J 4 bases; nucleotides not matched to a gene: 14. CDR3 length: 16 amino acids. CDR3 protein: CASTKNRGGRADTQYF. The CDR3 DNA sequence: TGTGCCAGCACCAAAAACCGGGGAGGGCGGGCAGATACGCAGTATTTT.

This chain links TRBV18 with TRBJ2-3; 8 positions match TRBD2. This CDR3 is 15 amino acids long. Germline values: CDR1 KGHSH, CDR2 LQKENI. The V and J ends lost 6 bases and 1 base, in that order; junction bases with no gene match: 6. CDR3 coding DNA: TGTGCCAGCTCCGGGGGGGCCGACGGCACAGATACGCAGTATTTT. It codes for CASSGGADGTDTQYF. The entire variable domain, with the rest obtained from reference TRBV18 and TRBJ2-3, is as follows: NAGVMQNPRHLVRRRGQEARLRCSPMKGHSHVYWYRQLPEEGLKFMVYLQKENIIDESGMPKERFSAEFPKEGPSILRIQQVVRGDSAAYFCASSGGADGTDTQYFGPGTRLTVL.

The V gene is TRBV7-6, the J gene TRBJ1-5, with D possibly matching TRBD1 (6 bases). This CDR3 has 13 residues. V was trimmed by 5 bases and J by 4 bases, leaving 9 bases between them. The germline CDR1 and CDR2 sequences are SGHVS and FNYEAQ. The CDR3 here is CASSPDRNQPQHF. CDR3 bases: TGTGCCAGCAGCCCGGACAGAAATCAGCCCCAGCATTTT. Using reference TRBV7-6 and TRBJ1-5 for the parts outside the CDR3, the full variable domain is GAGVSQSPRYKVTKRGQDVALRCDPISGHVSLYWYRQALGQGPEFLTYFNYEAQQDKSGLPNDRFSAERPEGSISTLTIQRTEQRDSAMYRCASSPDRNQPQHFGDGTRLSIL.

CDR3 protein: CASSLPLTFGVEGYTF. CDR3 DNA sequence: TGTGCCAGCAGTTTACCCCTGACATTCGGTGTAGAGGGCTACACCTTC. The chain uses TRBV28 and TRBJ1-2; D is unclear. V was shortened by 2 bases and J by 8 bases, with 21 bases between the two germline ends. The CDR3 contains 16 residues. Germline V gene data show CDR1 as MDHEN and CDR2 as SYDVKM.

The V gene is TRBV9, the J gene TRBJ2-5; 8 bases match TRBD2. After removal of 4 bases from V and 5 bases from J, the junction contained 13 bases not matched to a gene. Germline V lookup: CDR1 SGDLS, CDR2 YYNGEE. This CDR3 has 16 amino acids. CDR3 DNA sequence: TGTGCCAGCAGCCCCCGACTAGCGCCCACCGGGGAGACCCAGTACTTC. It translates to CASSPRLAPTGETQYF.

The chain joins TRBV6-1 to TRBJ1-5, with unresolved D. This CDR3 comprises 13 residues. Germline-derived CDR1 and CDR2 are MNHNS and SASEGT. V lost 8 bases and J lost 2, with 10 bases in between. For the CDR3, the DNA is TGTGCCAGCCAAACCGGTGGCAATCAGCCCCAGCATTTT. This sequence encodes CASQTGGNQPQHF.

A single count supports this clone. The J gene is TRBJ1-2, the V gene TRBV19, with a weak D call TRBD1 (5 bases). Germline V gene sequence: CDR1 LNHDA, CDR2 SQIVND (reference sequence). Trimming removed 6 bases from V and 6 bases from J, with 14 bases in between. The CDR3 has 13 amino acids. The CDR3 DNA reads TGTGCCAGTAGAAAAACCCCCAGGGATGGCTACACCTTC. The encoded protein is CASRKTPRDGYTF.

The chain has TRBV7-2 and TRBJ2-2; D is uncertain. CDR1 is SGHTA, CDR2 FQGNSA, per germline. Trimming removed 6 bases from V and 5 bases from J, with 10 bases in between. The length of the CDR3 is 13 residues. CDR3 in amino acids: CASSQPRTGELFF. CDR3 bases: TGTGCCAGCAGTCAGCCTAGAACCGGGGAGCTGTTTTTT.

J is TRBJ1-1 and V is TRBV27; D not resolved. From germline, CDR1 is MNHEY and CDR2 SMNVEV (reference sequence). The V end lost 6 bases, the J end lost 0 bases, and 11 bases lay between the germline ends. This CDR3 spans 14 amino acids. The CDR3 sequence is CASSRPGLNTEAFF. CDR3 nucleotide sequence: TGTGCCAGCAGCCGTCCGGGATTGAACACTGAAGCTTTCTTT.

A single count supports this clone. Different DNA sequences within this sample yield the same CDR3. The gene calls are TRBV25-1 and TRBJ1-2, with D uncertain. Per the germline V gene, CDR1 is MGHDK and CDR2 is SYGVNS. CDR3 length: 11 residues. V lost 0 bases and J lost 8, with 4 bases in between. CDR3 coding DNA: TGTGCCAGCAGTGAATACGGGGGCTACACCTTC. Translation gives CASSEYGGYTF.